This is a list of T cell receptor beta chains from one sample in a study of control samples from healthy donors and cancer patients. Sequencing used immunoSEQ multiplex PCR; TCRdb keeps in-frame clones, though not all of them. The sample holds approximately 110,000 clones, roughly nine tenths seen once. The sample consisted of blood. Receptors originate from a human donor in good health. The donor label of this sample is uncertain. CDR3s include the opening cysteine and the closing phenylalanine or tryptophan. The D gene is left open where the match is weak. Only part of the rows carry a size: once, few, many, or a class if the clone is expanded.

>.|TRBJ1-2|TRBV18|14|once
TGTGCCAGCTCACCAGGTGTTAAAATTCATGGCTACACCTTC
CASSPGVKIHGYTF
>.|TRBJ2-3|TRBV19|14|.
TGTGCCACTTCCGCGACGGTGAGCACAGATACGCAGTATTTT
CATSATVSTDTQYF
>TRBD1|TRBJ2-5|TRBV5-5|16|.
TGTGCCAGCAGCCCGGCCCTGGGACAGGGCCAAGAGACCCAGTACTTC
CASSPALGQGQETQYF
>TRBD1|TRBJ2-2|TRBV19|16|.
TGTGCCAGTAGTTCCCCGGGACAGGGTATTTTCGGGGAGCTGTTTTTT
CASSSPGQGIFGELFF
>TRBD1|TRBJ2-7|TRBV7-9|13|.
TGTGCCAGCAGCGGACAGGGGTGGTACGAGCAGTACTTC
CASSGQGWYEQYF
>.|TRBJ2-3|TRBV24-1|17|few
TGTGCCACCAGTGGCCATGAACTGGGGGGAAGGACAGATACGCAGTATTTT
CATSGHELGGRTDTQYF
>TRBD1|TRBJ1-3|TRBV7-9|15|.
TGTGCCAGCAGCCTCTCGGGGGACAGGGGGAACACCATATATTTT
CASSLSGDRGNTIYF
>TRBD2|TRBJ2-5|TRBV14|14|.
TGTGCCAGCAGCTATGGCGGGGGGTTAGAGACCCAGTACTTC
CASSYGGGLETQYF
>TRBD1|TRBJ1-2|TRBV4-3|17|.
TGCGCCAGCAGCCACATAACCGGGACAGGGCAGAACTATGGCTACACCTTC
CASSHITGTGQNYGYTF
>TRBD1|TRBJ2-3|TRBV14|15|.
TGTGCCAGCAGCCAAGTTCGACAGGGGGCAGATACGCAGTATTTT
CASSQVRQGADTQYF
>TRBD1|TRBJ2-2|TRBV4-3|16|.
TGCGCCAGCAGCCAAGATGGAAGGACAGGTGCCGGGGAGCTGTTTTTT
CASSQDGRTGAGELFF
>.|TRBJ1-1|TRBV6-5|12|.
TGTGCCAGCAGTTACCCGCTGACTGAAGCTTTCTTT
CASSYPLTEAFF
>.|TRBJ1-6|TRBV6-5|14|.
TGTGCCAGCAGTTATAGCTCCTATAATTCACCCCTCCACTTT
CASSYSSYNSPLHF
>TRBD1|TRBJ2-3|TRBV5-1|16|.
TGCGCCAGCAAGGGTCTAAGGGACAGGACTACAGATACGCAGTATTTT
CASKGLRDRTTDTQYF
>TRBD1|TRBJ1-3|TRBV28|16|once
TGTGCCAGCAGTTTCGGACAGGGCGCCTCTGGAAACACCATATATTTT
CASSFGQGASGNTIYF
>.|TRBJ2-3|TRBV6-6|14|.
TGTGCCAGCAGTTACGGGGGATTCACAGATACGCAGTATTTT
CASSYGGFTDTQYF
>TRBD1|TRBJ2-1|TRBV3-1/TRBV3-2|15|.
TGTGCCAGCAGCCATTACGGGACAGCCAACAATGAGCAGTTCTTC
CASSHYGTANNEQFF
>TRBD1|TRBJ2-2|TRBV10-1|17|.
TGCGCCAGCAGTGATCCCGGTCGACAGGGGAACACCGGGGAGCTGTTTTTT
CASSDPGRQGNTGELFF
>.|TRBJ2-1|TRBV19|16|.
TGTGCCAGTAGTACCAACGGACAGAGCTCCTACAATGAGCAGTTCTTC
CASSTNGQSSYNEQFF
>TRBD1|TRBJ2-7|TRBV24-1|16|.
TGTGCCACCAGTGATTCCGGGACAGGGAATCCCTACGAGCAGTACTTC
CATSDSGTGNPYEQYF
>TRBD2|TRBJ2-3|TRBV10-3|14|.
TGTGCCATCAGTTTGACTAGCGGGAAGGGTACGCAGTATTTT
CAISLTSGKGTQYF
>TRBD1|TRBJ2-7|TRBV7-9|15|.
TGTGCCAGCAGCTTACCCGACAGGGGATCCTACGAGCAGTACTTC
CASSLPDRGSYEQYF
>.|TRBJ2-1|TRBV5-6|14|.
TGTGCCAGCAGCCTGATGCGGGGCTACAATGAGCAGTTCTTC
CASSLMRGYNEQFF
>.|TRBJ2-1|TRBV27|12|.
TGTGCCACTAGACTAGGTTACAGAGAGCAGTTCTTC
CATRLGYREQFF
>.|TRBJ2-1|TRBV28|16|once
TGTGCCAGCAGTCTAACCGGGACACTTAGGGACAATGAGCAGTTCTTC
CASSLTGTLRDNEQFF
>.|TRBJ1-2|TRBV9|12|.
TGTGCCAGCAGCGGTTCGTTCAATGGCTACACCTTC
CASSGSFNGYTF
>.|TRBJ1-4|TRBV6-5|15|.
TGTGCCAGCAAACTGAACCCAGCTGCTAATGAAAAACTGTTTTTT
CASKLNPAANEKLFF
>.|TRBJ2-2|TRBV4-1|15|.
TGCGCCAGCAGCCAAGTACAGGGTCTAACCGGGGAGCTGTTTTTT
CASSQVQGLTGELFF
>TRBD1|TRBJ1-5|TRBV19|17|.
TGTGCCAGTAGTTTCCTTGACGGGACAGGGGCCGGTCAGCCCCAGCATTTT
CASSFLDGTGAGQPQHF
>.|TRBJ1-1|TRBV10-3|13|.
TGTGCCATCAATAGCGGCAGCAACACTGAAGCTTTCTTT
CAINSGSNTEAFF
>.|TRBJ1-4|TRBV28|16|.
TGTGCCAGCAGACCCGGGACTCGAGCAACTAATGAAAAACTGTTTTTT
CASRPGTRATNEKLFF
>.|TRBJ1-5|TRBV24-1|12|.
TGTGCCACCAGTGATTCCAATCAGCCCCAGCATTTT
CATSDSNQPQHF
>.|TRBJ1-1|TRBV11-2|14|.
TGTGCCAGCAGCCCTAACCTAATGAACACTGAAGCTTTCTTT
CASSPNLMNTEAFF
>.|TRBJ2-3|TRBV11-3|16|.
TGTGCCAGCAGCTTAGGTACAGCGAGCCCCACAGATACGCAGTATTTT
CASSLGTASPTDTQYF
>TRBD2|TRBJ2-1|TRBV11-2|15|.
TGTGCCAGCAAGAGCGGGGAGAGCTCCTACAATGAGCAGTTCTTC
CASKSGESSYNEQFF
>TRBD1|TRBJ1-5|TRBV5-4|15|.
TGTGCCAGCAGCTTGGGAGGGGGCAACAATCAGCCCCAGCATTTT
CASSLGGGNNQPQHF
>TRBD1|TRBJ1-1|TRBV7-2|16|.
TGTGCCAGCAGCCCGGGGGACAGGCAATGGAGCACTGAAGCTTTCTTT
CASSPGDRQWSTEAFF
>TRBD2|TRBJ2-3|TRBV19|13|.
TGTGCCAGTAGACTAGCGGGCACAGATACGCAGTATTTT
CASRLAGTDTQYF
>.|TRBJ1-4|TRBV19|17|.
TGTGCCAGTACCAGTCCCCTACTCGGGGCAGCCAGGGAAAAACTGTTTTTT
CASTSPLLGAAREKLFF
>TRBD2|TRBJ2-1|TRBV2|13|few
TGTGCCAGCAGTCTCCCGACCGGGGGGGAGCAGTTCTTC
CASSLPTGGEQFF
>.|TRBJ1-1|TRBV5-8|13|once
TGTGCCAGCAACCCGACGTCGAGGACTGAAGCTTTCTTT
CASNPTSRTEAFF
>.|TRBJ2-5|TRBV19|11|.
TGTGCCAGTAAGGGAGTGGAGACCCAGTACTTC
CASKGVETQYF
>.|TRBJ2-1|TRBV27|16|.
TGTGCCAGCAGTTTCAGGGGTATTGGCTCCTACAATGAGCAGTTCTTC
CASSFRGIGSYNEQFF
>TRBD1|TRBJ2-7|TRBV29-1|12|once
TGCAGCGTAGAAGACAGGGCCTACGAGCAGTACTTC
CSVEDRAYEQYF